The 24 T cell receptor beta chains listed next were all sequenced from one sample in a study of T cells in Graves' hyperthyroidism and ophthalmopathy. Researchers took RNA transcripts and amplified the TCR beta CDR3 regions from them. HTBI primers were used for first-round RT-PCR of the TCR CDR3. TCRdb reanalysed the multiplex PCR reads using MiXCR and keeps one entry per CDR3 protein. The profile shows roughly 650,000 distinct CDR3 sequences, approximately 15% of them singletons. Specimen: blood. Receptors were obtained from a woman between 40 and 50 years old with Graves' ophthalmopathy.

This clonotype was seen ten or more times. This sequence joins TRBV6-1 and TRBJ2-7; 7 nucleotides line up with TRBD1. The CDR3 extends over 15 amino acids. V was pared by 6 bases and J by 0 bases, with 8 bases of the junction left unmatched. Looked up from germline, CDR1 is MNHNS and CDR2 is SASEGT. As DNA, the CDR3 is TGTGCCAGCAGAGACCTGCAGGGGGTCTCCTACGAGCAGTACTTC. Protein sequence: CASRDLQGVSYEQYF.

This clonotype was counted a few times. The chain combines TRBV11-2 with TRBJ2-7, with D perhaps TRBD1 or TRBD2 (5 bases each). Looked up from germline, CDR1 is SGHAT and CDR2 is FQNNGV. This CDR3 has 16 residues. V lost 4 bases to trimming and J lost 3 bases, with 19 bases between them. Here the CDR3 DNA reads TGTGCCAGCAGCTCGGACCGGGACGGACGATTCTACGAGCAGTACTTC. Translated, it gives CASSSDRDGRFYEQYF.

This clonotype was detected only a few times. The chain recombines TRBV6-1 with TRBJ1-3; no firm D call. V was pared by 5 bases and J by 2 bases, with 16 bases between. The germline gives CDR1 MNHNS, CDR2 SASEGT. CDR3 size: 16 residues. Here the CDR3 DNA reads TGTGCCAGCAGTCCGGTCGGGCAGGCGCCTGGAAACACCATATATTTT. This sequence encodes CASSPVGQAPGNTIYF.

This clonotype showed up just a few times. This chain connects TRBV27 to TRBJ2-5, with a possible D match to TRBD2 (5 bases). The CDR3 covers 14 residues. Trimming pared 5 bases from V and 0 bases from J, leaving 10 bases between. Germline assignment: CDR1 MNHEY and CDR2 SMNVEV (reference sequence). The CDR3 reads CASSRTRNQETQYF. The DNA for the CDR3 is TGTGCCAGCAGTCGAACTAGAAACCAAGAGACCCAGTACTTC.

This chain links TRBV11-2 with TRBJ2-5; 11 nucleotides line up with TRBD2. The ends lost 5 bases at V and 1 base at J; junction bases unmatched: 21. Germline lookup yields CDR1 SGHAT and CDR2 FQNNGV. The CDR3 runs to 21 residues. CDR3 loop: CASSPDPSLAGVGGGQETQYF. CDR3 nucleotides: TGTGCCAGCAGCCCCGACCCCTCACTAGCGGGGGTGGGAGGGGGCCAAGAGACCCAGTACTTC.

This clonotype was observed a handful of times. The chain is built from TRBV6-1 and TRBJ1-1; D is uncertain. Germline assignment: CDR1 MNHNS and CDR2 SASEGT. The CDR3 has 11 amino acids. Trimming stripped 5 bases from V and 11 bases from J, with 12 bases between. The CDR3 bases are TGTGCCAGCAGTCGGGGATCGGGGGCTTTCTTT. Residues: CASSRGSGAFF.

In its sample, this clonotype was seen many times. V gene TRBV2 combines with J gene TRBJ1-6, with D perhaps matching TRBD1 (6 bases). The CDR3 covers 13 residues. Germline CDR1 and CDR2: SNHLY and FYNNEI. V was cut by 6 bases and J by 7 bases, with 10 bases left in between. In DNA, the CDR3 is TGTGCCAGCAGCGGACAGAGGAATTCACCCCTCCACTTT. Its translation is CASSGQRNSPLHF.

This clonotype was counted many times. This sequence joins TRBV27 and TRBJ1-1; 8 positions agree with TRBD1. Germline V CDR1 and CDR2: MNHEY, SMNVEV (reference sequence). V lost 6 bases, J lost 6 bases, and 12 bases stayed unmatched. CDR3 length: 15 amino acids. This chain's CDR3 is CASRQGQGKTAEAFF. The CDR3 DNA is TGTGCCAGCAGACAAGGACAGGGTAAGACCGCTGAAGCTTTCTTT.

This clonotype came up many times. The V gene is TRBV28, the J gene TRBJ2-1, with 8 positions matching TRBD1. The CDR3 extends over 17 amino acids. V lost 2 bases to trimming and J lost 7 bases; unmatched junction nucleotides: 13. CDR1 MDHEN and CDR2 SYDVKM come from the germline V gene. CDR3 residues: CASSLGQGSASRNEQFF. The CDR3 nucleotides are TGTGCCAGCAGTTTAGGACAGGGTTCGGCCTCCCGGAATGAGCAGTTCTTC.

At least ten counts were recorded for this clonotype. The chain carries TRBV20-1 and TRBJ2-1, with D tentatively TRBD1 or TRBD2 (5 bases each). The germline V and J ends were trimmed by 6 bases and 5 bases, with 17 bases remaining between them. CDR1 is DFQATT, CDR2 SNEGSKA, per germline (reference sequence). The length of the CDR3 is 14 residues. CDR3 amino acids: CSARRDGRDNEQFF. The CDR3 DNA reads as TGCAGTGCCAGAAGGGACGGGCGCGACAATGAGCAGTTCTTC.

This clonotype has ten or more counts. The gene calls are TRBV6-1 and TRBJ2-7; maybe TRBD2 (6 bases). The CDR3 contains 15 residues. Looked up from germline, CDR1 is MNHNS and CDR2 is SASEGT. V lost 6 bases and J 7 bases, leaving 22 bases between the germline ends. This CDR3 reads CASSPIGGAAGEQYF. Written as DNA, the CDR3 is TGTGCCAGCAGCCCGATCGGGGGAGCAGCTGGGGAGCAGTACTTC.

This clonotype was detected only a few times. Given a much more abundant clone one base away, this may be a read error. This chain uses TRBV11-2 with TRBJ2-1, with D possibly TRBD2 on 5 matching bases. CDR1 and CDR2 from the germline V gene are SGHAT and FQNNGV. This CDR3 has 15 amino acids. V shed 4 bases and J shed 11 bases, with 21 bases lying between them. CDR3 region: CASSSPLAPLAKQFF. The CDR3 DNA is TGTGCCAGCAGCTCCCCGCTAGCTCCTTTGGCTAAGCAGTTCTTC.

V is TRBV11-2 and J is TRBJ1-2; D unclear. Trimming stripped 10 bases from V and 4 bases from J, with 19 bases between. CDR1 and CDR2 (germline): SGHAT, FQNNGV. The CDR3 extends over 14 amino acids. This chain's CDR3 is CATSDSAASYGYTF. The CDR3 coding sequence is TGTGCCACCAGTGATTCCGCCGCAAGCTATGGCTACACCTTC.

The V call is TRBV6-5, the J call TRBJ2-5, with TRBD1 matching 10 bases. The CDR3 runs to 17 residues. J was trimmed by 6 bases and V by 1 base; bases with no gene match: 11. Germline V gene data show CDR1 as MNHEY and CDR2 as SVGAGI. Here the CDR3 DNA reads TGTGCCAGCAGTTACTACCGCTCGGACAGGGGGATGAAGACCCAGTACTTC. It specifies CASSYYRSDRGMKTQYF.

This clonotype appeared many times. The chain joins TRBV5-1 to TRBJ2-1; TRBD1 matches 10 bases. Germline V gene sequence: CDR1 SGHRS, CDR2 YFSETQ. V shed 4 bases and J 7 bases; nucleotides not matched to a gene: 5. This CDR3 spans 14 amino acids. CDR3 in amino acids: CASSPGQGKNEQFF. In nucleotides, the CDR3 is TGCGCCAGCAGCCCGGGACAGGGGAAAAATGAGCAGTTCTTC. Complete variable domain (other parts from reference TRBV5-1 and TRBJ2-1): KAGVTQTPRYLIKTRGQQVTLSCSPISGHRSVSWYQQTPGQGLQFLFEYFSETQRNKGNFPGRFSGRQFSNSRSEMNVSTLELGDSALYLCASSPGQGKNEQFFGPGTRLTVL.

This clonotype was observed a handful of times. The chain combines TRBV20-1 with TRBJ2-5; no clear D gene. Per the germline V gene, CDR1 is DFQATT and CDR2 is SNEGSKA (reference sequence). Trimming removed 5 bases from V and 1 base from J, with 14 bases in between. The CDR3 totals 14 residues. The CDR3 is CSAPDPRAQETQYF. The CDR3 DNA follows: TGCAGTGCTCCCGACCCTAGAGCCCAAGAGACCCAGTACTTC.

This clonotype was observed many times. This sequence joins TRBV20-1 and TRBJ2-1; 8 bases align to TRBD2. V lost 5 bases, J lost 5 bases, and 11 bases stayed unmatched. This CDR3 comprises 15 residues. Germline loops: CDR1 DFQATT, CDR2 SNEGSKA (reference sequence). CDR3 sequence reads: CSAPSSGSGDNEQFF. The CDR3 region has the DNA TGCAGTGCTCCGTCCAGCGGGAGTGGAGACAATGAGCAGTTCTTC.

There are a few counts of this clonotype. The chain combines TRBV3-1 with TRBJ2-2, with 11 nucleotides matching TRBD1. The CDR3 covers 15 residues. Per germline, CDR1 LGHDT and CDR2 YNNKEL (reference sequence). Unmatched junction bases numbered 3, after V lost 4 bases and J lost 5 bases. The CDR3 spells CASSRTGGGTGELFF. DNA of the CDR3: TGTGCCAGCAGCCGGACAGGGGGCGGGACCGGGGAGCTGTTTTTT.

This rearrangement joins TRBV5-1 to TRBJ2-2; a possible D gene is TRBD1 (6 bases). V gave up 4 bases and J gave up 3 bases, with 7 bases separating them. Germline values: CDR1 SGHRS, CDR2 YFSETQ. This CDR3 is 13 amino acids long. For the CDR3, the DNA is TGCGCCAGCAGCCGACAGGACACCGGGGAGCTGTTTTTT. It codes for CASSRQDTGELFF. The variable domain in full, completed from reference TRBV5-1 and TRBJ2-2, reads KAGVTQTPRYLIKTRGQQVTLSCSPISGHRSVSWYQQTPGQGLQFLFEYFSETQRNKGNFPGRFSGRQFSNSRSEMNVSTLELGDSALYLCASSRQDTGELFFGEGSRLTVL.

The rearrangement uses TRBV20-1 and TRBJ1-6; TRBD1 aligns across 7 bases. The CDR3 is 15 residues long. Germline V lookup: CDR1 DFQATT, CDR2 SNEGSKA (reference sequence). The junction had 4 bases not matched to a gene; V was cut back by 5 bases and J by 0 bases. The CDR3 DNA reads as TGCAGTGCTCCGGACAGGAGCTCCTATAATTCACCCCTCCACTTT. It yields the protein CSAPDRSSYNSPLHF.

This clonotype occurred many times. J is TRBJ2-1 and V is TRBV5-5, with 10 bases aligning to TRBD1. The CDR3 sequence is 15 residues long. Germline-derived CDR1 and CDR2 are SGHKS and YYEKEE (reference sequence). V lost 5 bases and J lost 8; bases outside the gene matches: 10. CDR3 sequence: CASRTGQGWRDEQFF. CDR3 coding DNA: TGTGCCAGCAGAACGGGACAGGGGTGGAGGGATGAGCAGTTCTTC. Combining the CDR3 with reference TRBV5-5 and TRBJ2-1 gives the whole variable domain DAGVTQSPTHLIKTRGQQVTLRCSPISGHKSVSWYQQVLGQGPQFIFQYYEKEERGRGNFPDRFSARQFPNYSSELNVNALLLGDSALYLCASRTGQGWRDEQFFGPGTRLTVL.

The CDR3 nucleotides read TGTGCCAGCAGTAGACAGGGGCCATCTAACTATGGCTACACCTTC. This encodes CASSRQGPSNYGYTF. V is TRBV6-1 and J is TRBJ1-2; 8 nucleotides agree with TRBD1. V trimming: 5 bases; J trimming: 0 bases; junction bases outside the gene matches: 5. Germline CDR1 and CDR2: MNHNS and SASEGT. The CDR3 has 15 amino acids.

This clonotype has ten or more counts. V usage is TRBV18 and J usage is TRBJ2-5; D gene uncertain. Trimming removed 3 bases from V and 7 bases from J, with 9 bases in between. From germline, CDR1 is KGHSH and CDR2 LQKENI. The CDR3 consists of 12 residues. DNA of the CDR3: TGTGCCAGCTCACCGCCACTGGGGACCCAGTACTTC. Translating gives CASSPPLGTQYF.

This clonotype appeared many times. The chain employs TRBV5-1 and TRBJ2-2, with D tentatively TRBD1 (6 bases). Looked up from germline, CDR1 is SGHRS and CDR2 is YFSETQ. This CDR3 spans 14 amino acids. The V gene lost 1 base and the J gene lost 4 bases, with 8 bases spanning the gap. CDR3 amino acids: CASSLTGSTGELFF. The CDR3 DNA follows: TGCGCCAGCAGCTTGACAGGGAGCACCGGGGAGCTGTTTTTT.